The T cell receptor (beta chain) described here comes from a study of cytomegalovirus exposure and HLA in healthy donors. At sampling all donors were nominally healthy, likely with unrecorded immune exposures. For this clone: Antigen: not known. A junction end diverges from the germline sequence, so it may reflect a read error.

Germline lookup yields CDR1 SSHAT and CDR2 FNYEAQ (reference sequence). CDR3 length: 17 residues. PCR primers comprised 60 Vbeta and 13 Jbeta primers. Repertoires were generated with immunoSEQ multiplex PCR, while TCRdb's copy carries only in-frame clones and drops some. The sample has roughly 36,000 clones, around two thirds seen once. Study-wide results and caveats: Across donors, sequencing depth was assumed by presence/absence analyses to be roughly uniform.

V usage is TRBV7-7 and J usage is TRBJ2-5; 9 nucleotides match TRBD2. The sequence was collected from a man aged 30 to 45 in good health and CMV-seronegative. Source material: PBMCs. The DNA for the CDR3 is TGTGCTAGCAGCCCTGGGTGGGGTAGCGGGAGTTTTGAGACCCAGTACTTC. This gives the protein CASSPGWGSGSFETQYF. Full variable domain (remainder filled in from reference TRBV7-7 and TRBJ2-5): GAGVSQSPRYKVTKRGQDVTLRCDPISSHATLYWYQQALGQGPEFLTYFNYEAQPDKSGLPSDRFSAERPEGSISTLTIQRTEQRDSAMYRCASSPGWGSGSFETQYFGPGTRLLVL.